This is a list of T cell receptor beta chains from one sample in a study of T cell changes during pregnancy in multiple sclerosis. Produced via immunoSEQ multiplex PCR; TCRdb's table is partial and in-frame only. This table holds tens of thousands of clones, 80% to 95% found once. This specimen was CD4+ T cells from peripheral blood mononuclear cells, taken before pregnancy. Every receptor here comes from a female donor with multiple sclerosis, enrolled in a pregnancy study. CDR3s include the opening cysteine and the closing phenylalanine or tryptophan. D genes are given only for firm matches. Where a row states a size, it is once, few, many or the class of an expanded clone; other rows omit it.

size: .
D: .
J: TRBJ1-1
V: TRBV10-2
CDR3: CASSELDKKAFF
DNA: TGCGCCAGCAGTGAGCTGGACAAGAAAGCTTTCTTT

size: .
D: TRBD1
J: TRBJ1-6
V: TRBV19
CDR3: CASSVTGTGVGSPLHF
DNA: TGTGCCAGTAGTGTAACTGGGACAGGGGTAGGTTCACCCCTCCACTTT

size: .
D: .
J: TRBJ2-7
V: TRBV2
CDR3: CASSGAHEQYF
DNA: TGTGCCAGCAGTGGCGCCCACGAGCAGTACTTC

size: .
D: .
J: TRBJ1-5
V: TRBV19
CDR3: CASSKNIDQPQHF
DNA: TGTGCCAGTAGTAAAAATATAGATCAGCCCCAGCATTTT

size: .
D: TRBD2
J: TRBJ2-4
V: TRBV6-1
CDR3: CASSASSGISKNIQYF
DNA: TGTGCCAGCAGTGCATCTAGCGGCATCTCCAAAAACATTCAGTACTTC

size: .
D: TRBD2
J: TRBJ2-3
V: TRBV29-1
CDR3: CSVSSGRGDTQYF
DNA: TGCAGCGTCTCTAGCGGGAGGGGAGATACGCAGTATTTT

size: .
D: TRBD1
J: TRBJ1-5
V: TRBV6-1
CDR3: CASSGAGTVYQPQHF
DNA: TGTGCCAGCAGTGGGGCCGGGACAGTTTATCAGCCCCAGCATTTT

size: .
D: TRBD2
J: TRBJ2-2
V: TRBV15
CDR3: CATSRDLSGSVPGELFF
DNA: TGTGCCACCAGCAGAGATCTCAGCGGGAGCGTACCCGGGGAGCTGTTTTTT

size: .
D: TRBD2
J: TRBJ2-1
V: TRBV5-1
CDR3: CASSSLPGLAGGLDYNEQFF
DNA: TGCGCCAGCAGCTCGCTCCCGGGACTAGCGGGAGGGCTAGACTACAATGAGCAGTTCTTC

size: .
D: .
J: TRBJ2-5
V: TRBV18
CDR3: CASSPVSGRETQYF
DNA: TGTGCCAGCTCACCAGTATCAGGGCGGGAGACCCAGTACTTC

size: many
D: .
J: TRBJ1-1
V: TRBV2
CDR3: CASSFRQPVNTEAFF
DNA: TGTGCCAGCAGTTTTAGACAGCCCGTGAACACTGAAGCTTTCTTT